This T cell receptor (beta chain) was found in a study of T cells after posttransplantation cyclophosphamide. Whole-study findings and limits: Blood and skin or GI T cell repertoires showed limited TRB overlap. Recipient CMV seropositivity and CMV reactivation strongly tracked TRB clonality. Donor CD8+ memory clones often dominated recipient blood repertoires at later times.

Assay: immunoSEQ multiplex PCR; the TCRdb copy retains only in-frame clones and omits some. The repertoire includes about 2,500 clones, just under 75% of them detected once, and 20% sits in the top ten. The V gene's germline CDR1 is SGHTS and CDR2 YDEGEE. This CDR3 region has 15 residues. Trimming cost V 4 bases and J 2 bases, with 10 bases left between them. In regard to this clone: Its target is not known.

The chain joins TRBV5-8 to TRBJ2-6; weak D call: TRBD1 (6 bases). Sequenced material: PBMCs. This receptor was identified in a man aged 30 to 39 with a blood cancer, CMV-positive, and with a related stem cell donor. The CDR3: CASSLDRTGANVLTF. CDR3 nucleotides: TGTGCCAGCAGCCTAGACAGGACTGGGGCCAACGTCCTGACTTTC.